A selection of T cell receptor beta chains follows, all from one sample in a study of blood T cells in healthy people across ages. TCRdb analysed the 5' RACE reads with MiXCR anew, one entry per CDR3 protein. This table has about 680,000 distinct CDR3 sequences, around half appearing once. Sequenced sample: blood. The source of these receptors is a woman aged 60-75 years in good health. Both conserved end residues are part of each CDR3. A D gene is named only where the DNA matches it firmly. Where a row states a size, it is once, few, many or the class of an expanded clone; other rows omit it.

cdr3_aa cdr3_nt d_call clone_size j_call v_call
CASSHDTGTGLYNEQFF TGTGCCAGCAGCCATGACACCGGGACAGGGCTTTACAATGAGCAGTTCTTC TRBD1 NA TRBJ2-1 TRBV3-1
CASRGETYEQYF TGTGCCAGCAGAGGGGAAACCTACGAGCAGTACTTC NA many TRBJ2-7 TRBV27
CSASRTGTQETQYF TGCAGTGCTTCGAGGACGGGGACACAAGAGACCCAGTACTTC NA NA TRBJ2-5 TRBV20-1
CASKLAGGGDTQYF TGTGCCAGCAAATTAGCGGGAGGGGGGGATACGCAGTATTTT TRBD2 once TRBJ2-3 TRBV2
CSVESWAGITAKNIQYF TGCAGCGTTGAAAGCTGGGCAGGGATTACCGCCAAAAACATTCAGTACTTC NA NA TRBJ2-4 TRBV29-1
CASSLEAVRQETQYF TGCGCCAGCAGCTTGGAGGCGGTGCGCCAAGAGACCCAGTACTTC NA NA TRBJ2-5 TRBV5-1
CSVVMTGGADQPQHF TGCAGCGTTGTCATGACAGGGGGCGCAGATCAGCCCCAGCATTTT TRBD1 few TRBJ1-5 TRBV29-1
CASRRTSGYNEQFF TGTGCCAGCAGAAGGACTAGCGGGTATAATGAGCAGTTCTTC TRBD2 few TRBJ2-1 TRBV2
CASSVPGSDEQYF TGCGCCAGCAGCGTGCCAGGTAGTGACGAGCAGTACTTC NA NA TRBJ2-7 TRBV5-1
CASSMRGREQFF TGTGCCAGTAGTATGAGAGGAAGAGAGCAGTTCTTC NA NA TRBJ2-1 TRBV19
CATSRETGPAYEQYF TGTGCCACCAGCAGAGAGACAGGACCGGCCTACGAGCAGTACTTC NA NA TRBJ2-7 TRBV15
CASSLGDRPSYEQYF TGTGCCAGCAGCTTAGGTGACAGGCCCTCCTACGAGCAGTACTTC NA many TRBJ2-7 TRBV7-2
CASSHSGDTYEQYF TGTGCCAGCAGTCATAGCGGAGATACCTACGAGCAGTACTTC NA NA TRBJ2-7 TRBV3-1
CAIREDRGDYGYTF TGTGCCATCAGGGAGGACAGGGGGGACTATGGCTACACCTTC TRBD1 once TRBJ1-2 TRBV10-3
CATSGGVTSTDTQYF TGTGCCACCAGCGGAGGAGTTACTAGCACAGATACGCAGTATTTT NA NA TRBJ2-3 TRBV15
CASSLLAGAEETQYF TGCGCCAGCAGCTTACTAGCGGGAGCGGAGGAGACCCAGTACTTC TRBD2 few TRBJ2-5 TRBV5-1
CASSKVWGVDYGYTF TGTGCCAGCAGCAAAGTTTGGGGCGTGGACTATGGCTACACCTTC NA NA TRBJ1-2 TRBV21-1
CASSIGQGVGYEQYF TGTGCCAGCAGCATCGGACAGGGAGTCGGGTACGAGCAGTACTTC TRBD1 NA TRBJ2-7 TRBV7-3
CSASPGETYEQYF TGCAGTGCTAGCCCAGGGGAGACCTACGAGCAGTACTTC NA NA TRBJ2-7 TRBV20-1
CSVDPMGTNVLTF TGCAGCGTTGACCCTATGGGGACCAACGTCCTGACTTTC NA NA TRBJ2-6 TRBV29-1
CASRNTPGQNTYEQYF TGTGCCAGCAGAAACACACCGGGACAGAACACTTACGAGCAGTACTTC TRBD1 NA TRBJ2-7 TRBV6-2/TRBV6-3
CSVVLKDTEAFF TGCAGCGTTGTTCTGAAGGACACTGAAGCTTTCTTT NA NA TRBJ1-1 TRBV29-1
CASSSITPGDNEQFF TGTGCCAGCAGTTCAATAACGCCGGGAGACAATGAGCAGTTCTTC NA NA TRBJ2-1 TRBV6-6
CASSLGQGTKETQYF TGCGCCAGCAGCCTAGGACAGGGCACTAAAGAGACCCAGTACTTC TRBD1 NA TRBJ2-5 TRBV5-1
CASRAQAGGGYNEQFF TGTGCCAGCAGGGCCCAAGCGGGAGGAGGCTACAATGAGCAGTTCTTC TRBD2 NA TRBJ2-1 TRBV6-1
CASSGQGAFTEAFF TGTGCCAGCAGTGGGCAGGGGGCTTTCACTGAAGCTTTCTTT TRBD1 NA TRBJ1-1 TRBV2
CASSLAQTGGDEQYF TGTGCCAGCAGCTTAGCGCAGACAGGGGGAGACGAGCAGTACTTC TRBD1 NA TRBJ2-7 TRBV7-9
CASSLTNNYGYTF TGTGCCAGCAGCCTGACAAATAACTATGGCTACACCTTC NA NA TRBJ1-2 TRBV7-2
CSVRIAGEAGGSYNEQYF TGCAGCGTTAGAATAGCGGGAGAAGCGGGTGGCTCCTACAATGAGCAGTACTTC TRBD2 once TRBJ2-7 TRBV29-1
CASSHPSGRDPRSDTQYF TGTGCCAGCAGTCACCCTAGCGGGAGGGACCCCCGCTCAGATACGCAGTATTTT TRBD2 NA TRBJ2-3 TRBV6-2/TRBV6-3
CASSQDGGGNTGELFF TGCGCCAGCAGCCAAGATGGGGGGGGCAACACCGGGGAGCTGTTTTTT NA NA TRBJ2-2 TRBV4-3